Listed below are T cell receptor beta chains from one sample, sequenced in a study of blood T cell repertoires in COVID-19. The repertoire was sequenced with immunoSEQ multiplex PCR; TCRdb's copy has only in-frame clones and lacks some. The data contain tens of thousands of clones, about 90% of them singletons. Specimen: peripheral blood. The source of these receptors is a woman of 80 years or more with active or convalescent COVID-19. Each CDR3 is given with its conserved first and last residue. D genes are given only for firm matches. Part of the rows lack a size; the others show once, few, many or a class for expanded clones.

j_gene: TRBJ2-3
d_gene: TRBD2
v_gene: TRBV24-1
abundance: NA
CDR3aa: CATSGSEAGAGSQYF
CDR3nt: TGTGCCACCAGTGGAAGTGAAGCGGGAGCGGGTTCGCAGTATTTT

j_gene: TRBJ2-1
d_gene: NA
v_gene: TRBV19
abundance: NA
CDR3aa: CASSIVIRTAYNEQFF
CDR3nt: TGTGCCAGTAGTATAGTAATTCGGACAGCTTACAATGAGCAGTTCTTC

j_gene: TRBJ1-1
d_gene: NA
v_gene: TRBV2
abundance: NA
CDR3aa: CASSEEGGNTEAFF
CDR3nt: TGTGCCAGCAGTGAAGAAGGGGGGAACACTGAAGCTTTCTTT

j_gene: TRBJ2-2
d_gene: TRBD1
v_gene: TRBV5-1
abundance: once
CDR3aa: CASSNDRVETGELFF
CDR3nt: TGCGCCAGCAGCAATGACAGGGTCGAAACCGGGGAGCTGTTTTTT

j_gene: TRBJ2-1
d_gene: TRBD2
v_gene: TRBV6-1
abundance: NA
CDR3aa: CASSGLIWGLAVTRNNEQFF
CDR3nt: TGTGCCAGCAGTGGGTTAATCTGGGGACTAGCGGTCACCCGGAACAATGAGCAGTTCTTC

j_gene: TRBJ1-2
d_gene: NA
v_gene: TRBV7-9
abundance: NA
CDR3aa: CASSTAASYGYTF
CDR3nt: TGTGCCAGCAGCACCGCCGCTAGCTATGGCTACACCTTC

j_gene: TRBJ1-3
d_gene: TRBD1
v_gene: TRBV7-2
abundance: NA
CDR3aa: CASSFPTGISNTIYF
CDR3nt: TGTGCCAGCAGCTTTCCGACAGGGATAAGTAACACCATATATTTT

j_gene: TRBJ1-5
d_gene: NA
v_gene: TRBV5-1
abundance: NA
CDR3aa: CASSLAGDNQPQHF
CDR3nt: TGCGCCAGCAGCTTGGCAGGGGACAATCAGCCCCAGCATTTT

j_gene: TRBJ1-5
d_gene: NA
v_gene: TRBV7-2
abundance: NA
CDR3aa: CASSLDTGRNQPQHF
CDR3nt: TGTGCCAGCAGCTTAGACACAGGGCGCAATCAGCCCCAGCATTTT

j_gene: TRBJ2-2
d_gene: TRBD1
v_gene: TRBV4-3
abundance: NA
CDR3aa: CASSQGPPGGPTGELFF
CDR3nt: TGCGCCAGCAGCCAAGGTCCCCCAGGGGGCCCTACCGGGGAGCTGTTTTTT

j_gene: TRBJ2-3
d_gene: NA
v_gene: TRBV9
abundance: NA
CDR3aa: CASSVGQNTDTQYF
CDR3nt: TGTGCCAGCAGCGTAGGGCAGAACACAGATACGCAGTATTTT

j_gene: TRBJ2-7
d_gene: TRBD2
v_gene: TRBV7-8
abundance: NA
CDR3aa: CASSPGASGSYEQYF
CDR3nt: TGTGCCAGCAGTCCTGGGGCTAGCGGATCCTACGAGCAGTACTTC

j_gene: TRBJ1-6
d_gene: NA
v_gene: TRBV5-6
abundance: NA
CDR3aa: CASSLETEYNSPLHF
CDR3nt: TGTGCCAGCAGCTTGGAAACAGAGTATAATTCACCCCTCCACTTT

j_gene: TRBJ1-2
d_gene: NA
v_gene: TRBV7-9
abundance: NA
CDR3aa: CASSLAGEAYGYTF
CDR3nt: TGTGCCAGCAGCTTAGCAGGGGAGGCGTATGGCTACACCTTC

j_gene: TRBJ1-3
d_gene: NA
v_gene: TRBV19
abundance: NA
CDR3aa: CASSIGIPRGSGNTIYF
CDR3nt: TGTGCCAGTAGTATTGGGATCCCCCGGGGCTCTGGAAACACCATATATTTT

j_gene: TRBJ2-7
d_gene: NA
v_gene: TRBV19
abundance: few
CDR3aa: CAGGGAENEQYF
CDR3nt: TGTGCCGGAGGCGGGGCAGAAAACGAGCAGTACTTC

j_gene: TRBJ2-5
d_gene: NA
v_gene: TRBV10-3
abundance: once
CDR3aa: CAISEWGDQETQYF
CDR3nt: TGTGCCATCAGTGAGTGGGGGGACCAAGAGACCCAGTACTTC

j_gene: TRBJ2-1
d_gene: TRBD2
v_gene: TRBV10-3
abundance: NA
CDR3aa: CAISRLAGGPGNEQFF
CDR3nt: TGTGCCATCAGTAGACTAGCGGGGGGGCCGGGGAATGAGCAGTTCTTC

j_gene: TRBJ1-1
d_gene: NA
v_gene: TRBV5-6
abundance: NA
CDR3aa: CASSRGLKNTEAFF
CDR3nt: TGTGCCAGCAGCCGGGGACTGAAGAACACTGAAGCTTTCTTT

j_gene: TRBJ1-5
d_gene: NA
v_gene: TRBV5-5
abundance: NA
CDR3aa: CASSGSGNQPQHF
CDR3nt: TGTGCCAGCTCGGGGTCGGGAAATCAGCCCCAGCATTTT

j_gene: TRBJ2-1
d_gene: NA
v_gene: TRBV3-1/TRBV3-2
abundance: NA
CDR3aa: CASSQDFRAEQFF
CDR3nt: TGTGCCAGCAGCCAAGATTTTAGAGCTGAGCAGTTCTTC

j_gene: TRBJ1-1
d_gene: TRBD1
v_gene: TRBV5-1
abundance: once
CDR3aa: CASSRDRAAIGAEAFF
CDR3nt: TGCGCCAGCAGCCGGGACAGGGCGGCGATTGGGGCTGAAGCTTTCTTT

j_gene: TRBJ1-4
d_gene: NA
v_gene: TRBV4-3
abundance: NA
CDR3aa: CASSQAVSNEKLFF
CDR3nt: TGCGCCAGCAGCCAGGCCGTATCTAATGAAAAACTGTTTTTT

j_gene: TRBJ2-1
d_gene: TRBD2
v_gene: TRBV9
abundance: NA
CDR3aa: CASSAQGLAGLNEQFF
CDR3nt: TGTGCCAGCAGCGCCCAGGGACTAGCGGGCCTCAATGAGCAGTTCTTC

j_gene: TRBJ2-1
d_gene: TRBD1
v_gene: TRBV29-1
abundance: NA
CDR3aa: CSVGTGGHEQFF
CDR3nt: TGCAGCGTCGGGACAGGGGGCCATGAGCAGTTCTTC

j_gene: TRBJ2-3
d_gene: NA
v_gene: TRBV6-5
abundance: NA
CDR3aa: CATYTPGLSDTQYF
CDR3nt: TGTGCCACTTATACTCCCGGACTATCAGATACGCAGTATTTT

j_gene: TRBJ2-3
d_gene: TRBD2
v_gene: TRBV4-3
abundance: NA
CDR3aa: CASSQGSGVSTDTQYF
CDR3nt: TGCGCCAGCAGCCAAGGTAGCGGGGTGAGCACAGATACGCAGTATTTT

j_gene: TRBJ2-5
d_gene: NA
v_gene: TRBV5-1
abundance: NA
CDR3aa: CASSFRDSQETQYF
CDR3nt: TGCGCCAGCAGCTTCCGGGACTCCCAAGAGACCCAGTACTTC

j_gene: TRBJ2-5
d_gene: NA
v_gene: TRBV5-1
abundance: once
CDR3aa: CASSLASGQETQYF
CDR3nt: TGCGCCAGCAGCTTGGCGAGCGGGCAAGAGACCCAGTACTTC

j_gene: TRBJ2-2
d_gene: TRBD2
v_gene: TRBV24-1
abundance: NA
CDR3aa: CATSDSIGAGENTGELFF
CDR3nt: TGTGCCACCAGTGATTCCATAGGCGCGGGGGAGAACACCGGGGAGCTGTTTTTT

j_gene: TRBJ2-1
d_gene: TRBD2
v_gene: TRBV7-3
abundance: NA
CDR3aa: CASSLGPSGGNEQFF
CDR3nt: TGTGCCAGCAGCTTAGGTCCTAGCGGGGGCAATGAGCAGTTCTTC

j_gene: TRBJ2-2
d_gene: NA
v_gene: TRBV5-6
abundance: NA
CDR3aa: CASSVTRGSTNTGELFF
CDR3nt: TGTGCCAGCAGCGTAACCCGTGGCTCGACGAACACCGGGGAGCTGTTTTTT

j_gene: TRBJ2-1
d_gene: NA
v_gene: TRBV18
abundance: once
CDR3aa: CASSTPEVNEQFF
CDR3nt: TGTGCCAGCTCAACACCTGAGGTGAATGAGCAGTTCTTC

j_gene: TRBJ1-3
d_gene: NA
v_gene: TRBV6-2/TRBV6-3
abundance: NA
CDR3aa: CASSYGQQGNTIYF
CDR3nt: TGTGCCAGCAGTTACGGGCAGCAGGGAAACACCATATATTTT

j_gene: TRBJ2-5
d_gene: TRBD2
v_gene: TRBV11-3
abundance: NA
CDR3aa: CASSLVAGVGTQYF
CDR3nt: TGTGCCAGCAGCTTAGTTGCGGGGGTGGGGACCCAGTACTTC

j_gene: TRBJ2-7
d_gene: TRBD1
v_gene: TRBV6-2/TRBV6-3
abundance: NA
CDR3aa: CASSRTGSYEQYF
CDR3nt: TGTGCCAGCAGTCGGACAGGGTCCTACGAGCAGTACTTC

j_gene: TRBJ1-1
d_gene: TRBD1
v_gene: TRBV5-5
abundance: NA
CDR3aa: CASTWDRANTEAFF
CDR3nt: TGTGCCAGCACTTGGGACAGGGCGAACACTGAAGCTTTCTTT

j_gene: TRBJ2-6
d_gene: NA
v_gene: TRBV3-1/TRBV3-2
abundance: NA
CDR3aa: CASSQEGGRGGAGANVLTF
CDR3nt: TGTGCCAGCAGCCAAGAAGGGGGGAGAGGGGGCGCTGGGGCCAACGTCCTGACTTTC

j_gene: TRBJ2-1
d_gene: TRBD2
v_gene: TRBV6-1
abundance: NA
CDR3aa: CASSDRTSGFNEQFF
CDR3nt: TGTGCCAGCAGTGATAGGACTAGCGGGTTCAATGAGCAGTTCTTC

j_gene: TRBJ2-7
d_gene: NA
v_gene: TRBV7-9
abundance: once
CDR3aa: CASTSRAGIYEQYF
CDR3nt: TGTGCCAGCACATCCCGAGCAGGGATCTACGAGCAGTACTTC

j_gene: TRBJ2-7
d_gene: NA
v_gene: TRBV27
abundance: NA
CDR3aa: CASRGVGYEQYF
CDR3nt: TGTGCCTCCAGGGGGGTCGGCTACGAGCAGTACTTC

j_gene: TRBJ2-3
d_gene: TRBD2
v_gene: TRBV28
abundance: NA
CDR3aa: CATGGAITDTQYF
CDR3nt: TGTGCCACCGGGGGGGCGATAACAGATACGCAGTATTTT

j_gene: TRBJ2-4
d_gene: NA
v_gene: TRBV7-9
abundance: NA
CDR3aa: CASTEGPKNIQYF
CDR3nt: TGTGCCTCGACGGAGGGCCCCAAAAACATTCAGTACTTC